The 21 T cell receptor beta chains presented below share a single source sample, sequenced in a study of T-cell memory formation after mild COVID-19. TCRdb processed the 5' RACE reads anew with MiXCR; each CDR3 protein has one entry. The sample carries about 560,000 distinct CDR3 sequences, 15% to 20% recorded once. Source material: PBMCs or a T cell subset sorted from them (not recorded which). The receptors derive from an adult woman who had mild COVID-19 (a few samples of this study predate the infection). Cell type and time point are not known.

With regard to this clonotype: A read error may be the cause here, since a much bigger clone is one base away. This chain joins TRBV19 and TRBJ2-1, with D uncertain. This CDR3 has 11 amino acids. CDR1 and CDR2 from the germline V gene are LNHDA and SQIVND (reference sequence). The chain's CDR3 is CASSTYTEQFF. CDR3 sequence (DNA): TGTGCCAGTAGCACCTACACTGAGCAGTTCTTC.

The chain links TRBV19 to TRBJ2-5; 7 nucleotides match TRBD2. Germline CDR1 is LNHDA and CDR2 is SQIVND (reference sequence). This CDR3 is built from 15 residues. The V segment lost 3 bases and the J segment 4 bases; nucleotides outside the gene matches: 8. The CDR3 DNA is TGTGCCAGTAGTATCTTCGCGGGAGTCGGAGAGACCCAGTACTTC. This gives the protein CASSIFAGVGETQYF.

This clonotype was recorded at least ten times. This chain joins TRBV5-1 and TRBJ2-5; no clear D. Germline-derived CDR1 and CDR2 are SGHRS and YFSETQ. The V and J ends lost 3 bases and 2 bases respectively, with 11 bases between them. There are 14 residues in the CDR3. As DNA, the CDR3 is TGCGCCAGCAGCTCCGTCGGCGGACAAGAGACCCAGTACTTC. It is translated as CASSSVGGQETQYF.

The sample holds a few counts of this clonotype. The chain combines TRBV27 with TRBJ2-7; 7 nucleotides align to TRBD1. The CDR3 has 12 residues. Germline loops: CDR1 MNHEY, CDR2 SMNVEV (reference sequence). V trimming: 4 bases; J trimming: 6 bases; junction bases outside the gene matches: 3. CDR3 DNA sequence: TGTGCCAGCAGTTCCGGACAGGCCGAGCAGTACTTC. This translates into CASSSGQAEQYF.

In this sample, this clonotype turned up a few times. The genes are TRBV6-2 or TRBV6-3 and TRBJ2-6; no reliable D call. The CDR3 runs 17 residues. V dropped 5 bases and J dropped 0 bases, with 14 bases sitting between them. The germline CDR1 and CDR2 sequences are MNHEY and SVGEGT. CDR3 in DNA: TGTGCCAGCAGTAACTTCAAACTTCTCTCTGGGGCCAACGTCCTGACTTTC. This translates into CASSNFKLLSGANVLTF.

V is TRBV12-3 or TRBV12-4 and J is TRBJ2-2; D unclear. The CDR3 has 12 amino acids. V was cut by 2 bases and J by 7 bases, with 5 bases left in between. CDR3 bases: TGTGCCAGCAGTTTATTAGGCGGGGAGCTGTTTTTT. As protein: CASSLLGGELFF.

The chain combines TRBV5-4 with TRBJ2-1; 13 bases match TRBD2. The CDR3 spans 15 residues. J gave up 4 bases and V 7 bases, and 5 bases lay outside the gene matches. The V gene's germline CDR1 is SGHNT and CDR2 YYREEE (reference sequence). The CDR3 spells CASARTSGGYNEQFF. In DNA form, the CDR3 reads TGTGCCAGCGCGAGGACTAGCGGGGGTTACAATGAGCAGTTCTTC.

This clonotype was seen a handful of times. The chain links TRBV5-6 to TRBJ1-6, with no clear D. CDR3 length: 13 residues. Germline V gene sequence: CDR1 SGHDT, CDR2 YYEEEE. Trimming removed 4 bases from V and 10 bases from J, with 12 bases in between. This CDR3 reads CASSPEGMSPLHF. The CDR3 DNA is TGTGCCAGCAGCCCCGAAGGTATGTCACCCCTCCACTTT.

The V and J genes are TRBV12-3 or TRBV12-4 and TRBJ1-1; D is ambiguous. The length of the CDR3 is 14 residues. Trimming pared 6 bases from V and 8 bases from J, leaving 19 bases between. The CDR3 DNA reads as TGTGCCAGCAGCCTTCAAGGCTATGGGAGGGAAGCTTTCTTT. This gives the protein CASSLQGYGREAFF.

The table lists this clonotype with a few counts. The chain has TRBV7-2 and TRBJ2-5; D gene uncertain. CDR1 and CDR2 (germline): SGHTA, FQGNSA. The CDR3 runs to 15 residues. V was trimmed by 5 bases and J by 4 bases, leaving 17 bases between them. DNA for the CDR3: TGTGCCAGCAGCAGTGGAGCCCTACCCAGAGAGACCCAGTACTTC. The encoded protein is CASSSGALPRETQYF.

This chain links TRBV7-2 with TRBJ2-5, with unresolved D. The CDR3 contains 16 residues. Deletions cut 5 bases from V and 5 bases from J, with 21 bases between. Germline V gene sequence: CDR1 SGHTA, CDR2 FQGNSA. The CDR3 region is CASSRSPTLELETQYF. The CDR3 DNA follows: TGTGCCAGCAGCCGCTCCCCCACTCTAGAACTGGAGACCCAGTACTTC.

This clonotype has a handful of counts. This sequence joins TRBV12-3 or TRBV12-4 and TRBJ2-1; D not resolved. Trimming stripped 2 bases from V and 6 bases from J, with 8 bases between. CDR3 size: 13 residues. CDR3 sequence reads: CASSLRWTNEQFF. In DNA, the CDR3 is TGTGCCAGCAGTTTAAGGTGGACCAATGAGCAGTTCTTC.

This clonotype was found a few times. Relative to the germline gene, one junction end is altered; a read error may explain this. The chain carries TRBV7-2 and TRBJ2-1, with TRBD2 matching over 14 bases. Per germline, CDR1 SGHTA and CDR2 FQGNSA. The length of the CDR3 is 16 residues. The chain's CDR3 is CASSLGLAGGGDEQFF. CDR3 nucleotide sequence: TGTGCCAGCAGTTTAGGACTAGCGGGGGGTGGCGATGAGCAGTTCTTC. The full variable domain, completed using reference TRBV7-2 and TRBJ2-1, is GAGVSQSPSNKVTEKGKDVELRCDPISGHTALYWYRQSLGQGLEFLIYFQGNSAPDKSGLPSDRFSAERTGGSVSTLTIQRTQQEDSAVYLCASSLGLAGGGDEQFFGPGTRLTVL.

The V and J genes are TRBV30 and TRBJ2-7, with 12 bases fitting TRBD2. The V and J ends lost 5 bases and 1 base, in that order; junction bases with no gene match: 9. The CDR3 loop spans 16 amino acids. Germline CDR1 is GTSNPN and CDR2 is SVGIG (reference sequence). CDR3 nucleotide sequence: TGTGCCTGGGGGCCCGGGACTAGCGGGTTTTCCTACGAGCAGTACTTC. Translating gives CAWGPGTSGFSYEQYF.

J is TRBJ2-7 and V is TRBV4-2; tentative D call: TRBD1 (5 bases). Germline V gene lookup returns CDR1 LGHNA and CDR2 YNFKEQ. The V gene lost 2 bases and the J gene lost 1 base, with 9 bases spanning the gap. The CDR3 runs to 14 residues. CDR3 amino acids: CASSQPGWSYEQYF. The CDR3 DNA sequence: TGTGCCAGCAGCCAACCAGGGTGGTCCTACGAGCAGTACTTC.

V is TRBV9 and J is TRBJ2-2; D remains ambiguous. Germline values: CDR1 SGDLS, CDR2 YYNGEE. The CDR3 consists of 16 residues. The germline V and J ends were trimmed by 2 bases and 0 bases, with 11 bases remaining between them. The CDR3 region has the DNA TGTGCCAGCAGCGTCGAGGTGGTCTCGAACACCGGGGAGCTGTTTTTT. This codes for CASSVEVVSNTGELFF.

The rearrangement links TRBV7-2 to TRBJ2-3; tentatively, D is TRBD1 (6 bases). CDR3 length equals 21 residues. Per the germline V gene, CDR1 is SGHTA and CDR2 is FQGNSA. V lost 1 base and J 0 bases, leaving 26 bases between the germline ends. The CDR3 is CASSLDGFNYDRFNSTDTQYF. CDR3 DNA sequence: TGTGCCAGCAGCTTAGACGGCTTTAACTATGACAGGTTTAATAGCACAGATACGCAGTATTTT.

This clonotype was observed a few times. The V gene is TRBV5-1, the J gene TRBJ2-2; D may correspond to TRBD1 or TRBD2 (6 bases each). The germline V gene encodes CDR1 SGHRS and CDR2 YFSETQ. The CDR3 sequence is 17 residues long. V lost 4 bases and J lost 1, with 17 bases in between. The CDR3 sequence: CASSPEGGTGNTGELFF. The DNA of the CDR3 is TGCGCCAGCAGCCCCGAGGGGGGAACAGGGAACACCGGGGAGCTGTTTTTT.

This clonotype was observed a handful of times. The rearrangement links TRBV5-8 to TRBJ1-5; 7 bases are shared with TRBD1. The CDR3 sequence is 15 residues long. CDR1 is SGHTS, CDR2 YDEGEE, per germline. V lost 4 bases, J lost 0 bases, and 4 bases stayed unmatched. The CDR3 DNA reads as TGTGCCAGCAGCAGGACAGGCTTTAGCAATCAGCCCCAGCATTTT. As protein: CASSRTGFSNQPQHF.

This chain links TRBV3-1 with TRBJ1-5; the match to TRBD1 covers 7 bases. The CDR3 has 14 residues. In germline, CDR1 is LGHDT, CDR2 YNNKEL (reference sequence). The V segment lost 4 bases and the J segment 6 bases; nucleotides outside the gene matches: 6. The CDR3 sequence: CASSRRQGSQPQHF. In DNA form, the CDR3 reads TGTGCCAGCAGCCGACGACAGGGTAGTCAGCCCCAGCATTTT.

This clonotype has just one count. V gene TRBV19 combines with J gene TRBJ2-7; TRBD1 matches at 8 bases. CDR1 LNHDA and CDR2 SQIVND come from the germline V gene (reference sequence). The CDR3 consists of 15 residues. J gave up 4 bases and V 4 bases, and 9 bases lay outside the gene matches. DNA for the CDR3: TGTGCCAGTAGTACGGGTGGACAGGGAAGATACGAGCAGTACTTC. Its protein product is CASSTGGQGRYEQYF.